The 12 T cell receptor beta chains listed next were all sequenced from one sample in a study of T cell changes during pregnancy in multiple sclerosis (dated by TCRdb to about 2019). Library creation used the immunoSEQ multiplex PCR assay. The clones in this table, taken by TCRdb from immuneACCESS, are in-frame only. Not every clone is retained; where verified, under half of the shortfall comes from an unresolved V gene, and the cause of the rest is unknown. A total of about 64,000 clones appear in this sample, about 96% of them only once. 2.5% of the sample rests with the top ten. Sequenced material: CD8+ T cells from peripheral blood mononuclear cells, taken after pregnancy. These receptors came from a female donor with multiple sclerosis, enrolled in a pregnancy study.

This clone was seen once. The chain recombines TRBV4-1 with TRBJ2-3, with a weak D call TRBD2 (5 bases). Deletions cut 0 bases from V and 9 bases from J, with 16 bases between. This CDR3 comprises 15 residues. The germline gives CDR1 MGHRA, CDR2 YSYEKL. The CDR3 DNA is TGCGCCAGCAGCCAAGATATACTAGAAGGTGGAACGCAGTATTTT. Residues: CASSQDILEGGTQYF.

This clone was observed a handful of times. This sequence joins TRBV7-9 and TRBJ2-1, with a possible D match to TRBD2 (6 bases). The germline V gene encodes CDR1 SEHNR and CDR2 FQNEAQ (reference sequence). V gave up 6 bases and J gave up 4 bases, with 16 bases separating them. CDR3 size: 15 residues. CDR3 in amino acids: CASSPPLAQYNEQFF. CDR3 DNA: TGTGCCAGCAGTCCCCCCCTAGCGCAATACAATGAGCAGTTCTTC. Complete variable domain (other parts from reference TRBV7-9 and TRBJ2-1): DTGVSQNPRHKITKRGQNVTFRCDPISEHNRLYWYRQTLGQGPEFLTYFQNEAQLEKSRLLSDRFSAERPKGSFSTLEIQRTEQGDSAMYLCASSPPLAQYNEQFFGPGTRLTVL.

This chain joins TRBV9 and TRBJ2-7, with D possibly TRBD1 on 5 matching bases. The germline CDR1 and CDR2 sequences are SGDLS and YYNGEE. The CDR3 has 13 residues. V gave up 3 bases and J gave up 5 bases, with 12 bases separating them. CDR3 DNA sequence: TGTGCCAGCAGCGGCAGGGTCGGGCACGAGCAGTACTTC. Translation: CASSGRVGHEQYF.

This chain links TRBV7-5 with TRBJ2-3; the table's D gene call, TRBD1, was not cross checked with the DNA. TRBV7-5 counts as a pseudogene. This CDR3 is built from 15 residues. CDR3: CARSLLVACTDTQYF. Written as DNA, the CDR3 is TGTGCCAGAAGCTTACTGGTGGCTTGCACAGATACGCAGTATTTT.

The CDR3 here is CASSSPHLGTDQPQHF. The CDR3 DNA reads TGTGCCAGCAGCTCGCCCCACCTTGGGACAGACCAGCCCCAGCATTTT. This rearrangement joins TRBV5-8 to TRBJ1-5; TRBD1 matches 7 bases. Germline CDR1 SGHTS, CDR2 YDEGEE. The CDR3 length is 16 residues. V was clipped by 3 bases and J by 7 bases; unmatched bases: 13.

This clone was counted a single time. CDR3 nucleotide sequence: TGTGCCAGTAGTTCCCTAGCGGGAGCTGGGGGATATGAGCAGTTCTTC. This sequence encodes CASSSLAGAGGYEQFF. The chain employs TRBV19 and TRBJ2-1; 10 bases align to TRBD2. CDR1 LNHDA and CDR2 SQIVND come from the germline V gene (reference sequence). The CDR3 has 16 residues. V lost 5 bases to trimming and J lost 8 bases; unmatched junction nucleotides: 12.

The chain is built from TRBV29-1 and TRBJ2-7; the D gene is possibly TRBD1 (5 bases). Per the germline V gene, CDR1 is SQVTM and CDR2 is ANQGSEA. This CDR3 region has 13 residues. The V end lost 4 bases, the J end lost 3 bases, and 13 bases lay between the germline ends. CDR3 loop: CSVVVGDSYEQYF. The DNA of the CDR3 is TGCAGCGTTGTTGTGGGCGACAGCTACGAGCAGTACTTC.

The genes are TRBV9 and TRBJ2-1, with 14 nucleotides matching TRBD2. V was clipped by 3 bases and J by 8 bases; unmatched bases: 7. Germline V CDR1 and CDR2: SGDLS, YYNGEE. CDR3 size: 16 residues. The CDR3 sequence is CASSARLAGGPDEQFF. The CDR3 nucleotides are TGTGCCAGCAGCGCCCGACTAGCGGGAGGGCCGGATGAGCAGTTCTTC.

The chain joins TRBV7-9 to TRBJ2-7, with TRBD1 matching over 10 bases. This CDR3 spans 14 amino acids. The ends lost 5 bases at V and 7 bases at J; junction bases unmatched: 8. CDR1 is SEHNR and CDR2 is FQNEAQ in the germline V gene (reference sequence). The CDR3 protein is CASSHRQGAREQYF. The CDR3 bases are TGTGCCAGCAGCCATCGACAGGGGGCGAGGGAGCAGTACTTC. The complete variable domain, with remaining parts taken from reference TRBV7-9 and TRBJ2-7, reads DTGVSQNPRHKITKRGQNVTFRCDPISEHNRLYWYRQTLGQGPEFLTYFQNEAQLEKSRLLSDRFSAERPKGSFSTLEIQRTEQGDSAMYLCASSHRQGAREQYFGPGTRLTVT.

This chain joins TRBV7-6 and TRBJ2-7; D perhaps matches TRBD1 (5 bases). CDR1 is SGHVS and CDR2 is FNYEAQ in the germline V gene. Trimming took off 8 bases at V and 3 bases at J, with 14 bases between the two ends. The CDR3 length is 13 residues. Written as DNA, the CDR3 is TGTGCCAGCGGATTGCAGGGTAGCTACGAGCAGTACTTC. Translated, it gives CASGLQGSYEQYF.

This clone appeared once. The chain employs TRBV27 and TRBJ2-2, with D uncertain. CDR3 length: 14 amino acids. V was clipped by 4 bases and J by 4 bases, with 10 bases between them. Germline assignment: CDR1 MNHEY and CDR2 SMNVEV (reference sequence). The CDR3 loop is CASSSVSSTGELFF. CDR3 in DNA: TGTGCCAGCAGTTCGGTTAGCAGCACCGGGGAGCTGTTTTTT.

The genes are TRBV19 and TRBJ2-7, with TRBD2 as a possible D gene (6 bases). This CDR3 comprises 13 residues. Germline-derived CDR1 and CDR2 are LNHDA and SQIVND (reference sequence). Trimming removed 5 bases from V and 6 bases from J, with 14 bases in between. CDR3 in amino acids: CASSAGFPREQYF. The CDR3 DNA sequence: TGTGCCAGTAGTGCGGGGTTTCCGCGCGAGCAGTACTTC.